These 26 T cell receptor beta chains came from one sample sequenced in a study of cytomegalovirus exposure and HLA in healthy donors. The PCR had 60 Vbeta and 13 Jbeta primers. The protocol was immunoSEQ multiplex PCR, while the TCRdb copy is restricted to in-frame clones and leaves out a portion. The table lists roughly 110,000 clones, over 60% of them singletons, with about 3% in the top ten. Sequenced: PBMCs. The receptors originated from a woman under 30 in good health and CMV-seropositive.

In DNA form, the CDR3 reads TGTGCCTGGAGTGGGGGGGGCGGCAATCAGCCCCAGCATTTT. Translation gives CAWSGGGGNQPQHF. The J gene is TRBJ1-5, the V gene TRBV30; tentatively, D is TRBD1 (6 bases). V dropped 1 base and J dropped 2 bases, with 9 bases sitting between them. The V gene's germline CDR1 is GTSNPN and CDR2 SVGIG (reference sequence). The CDR3 has 14 amino acids.

The genes are TRBV28 and TRBJ1-2; weak D call: TRBD1 (5 bases). CDR1 and CDR2 (germline): MDHEN, SYDVKM. The CDR3 has 15 residues. Deletions cut 5 bases from V and 4 bases from J, with 17 bases between. As DNA, the CDR3 is TGTGCCAGCAGTCCCTTTGCGACGGGGGGCTATGGCTACACCTTC. This encodes CASSPFATGGYGYTF.

The chain combines TRBV4-2 with TRBJ2-6; 8 bases fit TRBD1. V gave up 4 bases and J gave up 3 bases; unmatched junction bases: 11. Germline CDR1 is LGHNA and CDR2 is YNFKEQ. The CDR3 covers 18 residues. This CDR3 reads CASSPRQGRVVGANVLTF. In DNA, the CDR3 is TGTGCCAGCAGCCCGAGACAGGGGAGAGTGGTTGGGGCCAACGTCCTGACTTTC.

The chain employs TRBV2 and TRBJ1-5, with 8 nucleotides matching TRBD1. Germline assignment: CDR1 SNHLY and CDR2 FYNNEI. The CDR3 length is 15 residues. Trimming at V came to 4 bases and at J to 6 bases, leaving 8 bases not matched to a gene. The CDR3 bases are TGTGCCAGCAGTGCCGCGAGACAGGGGAGTCAGCCCCAGCATTTT. Amino acid sequence: CASSAARQGSQPQHF.

V gene TRBV10-3 combines with J gene TRBJ2-7; D is unclear. CDR1 is ENHRY, CDR2 SYGVKD, per germline. Trimming shortened V by 4 bases and J by 7 bases, and 20 bases separated the two germline ends. This CDR3 contains 15 residues. CDR3 sequence (DNA): TGTGCCATCAGTGGACCTTTAAAAGGAGCGTGGGAGCAGTACTTC. Protein sequence: CAISGPLKGAWEQYF.

This clone was counted once. The chain joins TRBV5-1 to TRBJ1-4; a weak D match, TRBD1 (5 bases). Trimming stripped 1 base from V and 8 bases from J, with 12 bases between. The germline CDR1 and CDR2 sequences are SGHRS and YFSETQ. This CDR3 is 14 amino acids long. CDR3 sequence (DNA): TGCGCCAGCAGCTTGAGTCGGACATCAGAAAAACTGTTTTTT. This codes for CASSLSRTSEKLFF.

The chain carries TRBV27 and TRBJ2-7; 12 bases line up with TRBD2. The germline V gene encodes CDR1 MNHEY and CDR2 SMNVEV (reference sequence). The CDR3 is 15 residues long. The J segment lost 2 bases and the V segment lost 4 bases, leaving 3 bases of the junction unmatched. The CDR3 here is CASSSLAGGPYEQYF. The CDR3 DNA follows: TGTGCCAGCAGTTCCCTAGCGGGAGGGCCCTACGAGCAGTACTTC.

V is TRBV27 and J is TRBJ1-5; the D gene is possibly TRBD1 (6 bases). The V gene lost 5 bases and the J gene lost 0 bases, with 17 bases spanning the gap. The V gene's germline CDR1 is MNHEY and CDR2 SMNVEV (reference sequence). The CDR3 sequence is 17 residues long. Here the CDR3 DNA reads TGTGCCAGCAGTGCCTCCGCAGGGGCGGTTAGCAATCAGCCCCAGCATTTT. Amino acids: CASSASAGAVSNQPQHF.

This chain uses TRBV11-2 with TRBJ1-2; 11 bases line up with TRBD1. With 4 bases clipped from V and 4 bases from J, the junction kept 8 bases outside the gene matches. The CDR3 contains 16 residues. Germline assignment: CDR1 SGHAT and CDR2 FQNNGV. This CDR3 reads CASSSGRGQGVYGYTF. The DNA for the CDR3 is TGTGCCAGCAGCTCGGGGAGGGGACAGGGGGTCTATGGCTACACCTTC. Combining the CDR3 with reference TRBV11-2 and TRBJ1-2 gives the whole variable domain EAGVAQSPRYKIIEKRQSVAFWCNPISGHATLYWYQQILGQGPKLLIQFQNNGVVDDSQLPKDRFSAERLKGVDSTLKIQPAKLEDSAVYLCASSSGRGQGVYGYTFGSGTRLTVV.

V is TRBV18 and J is TRBJ2-3; no definite D call. The CDR3 contains 12 residues. From germline, CDR1 is KGHSH and CDR2 LQKENI. V lost 3 bases and J 5 bases, leaving 6 bases between the germline ends. The CDR3 coding sequence is TGTGCCAGCTCACCCGCACAAGATACGCAGTATTTT. This translates into CASSPAQDTQYF.

This clone was counted only a few times. The CDR3: CASSTNRGRPNNEQFF. In nucleotides, the CDR3 is TGTGCCAGCAGTACAAACAGGGGGCGTCCCAACAATGAGCAGTTCTTC. The J gene is TRBJ2-1, the V gene TRBV2; 9 bases map to TRBD1. The V gene's germline CDR1 is SNHLY and CDR2 FYNNEI. Germline trimming cut 5 bases from V and 5 bases from J; bases unmatched to any gene: 10. This CDR3 comprises 16 residues.

The sample holds one count of this clone. The V and J genes are TRBV29-1 and TRBJ2-1; D gene uncertain. CDR3 length: 16 amino acids. Trimming took 1 base from V and 0 from J, leaving 13 bases between them. Germline-derived CDR1 and CDR2 are SQVTM and ANQGSEA. The CDR3, as DNA: TGCAGCGTTGAAGGGGCATCCTCGAGCTCCTACAATGAGCAGTTCTTC. Amino acid sequence: CSVEGASSSSYNEQFF.

The chain employs TRBV29-1 and TRBJ2-7; no definite D call. The CDR3 sequence is 13 residues long. From germline, CDR1 is SQVTM and CDR2 ANQGSEA. Trimming took 5 bases from V and 3 from J, leaving 14 bases between them. CDR3 residues: CSVSVITRYEQYF. DNA for the CDR3: TGCAGCGTTTCAGTTATAACACGCTACGAGCAGTACTTC.

This clone occurred a few times. The rearrangement uses TRBV6-6 and TRBJ2-7; TRBD2 matches at 7 bases. The CDR3 consists of 13 residues. The J segment lost 3 bases and the V segment lost 8 bases, leaving 7 bases of the junction unmatched. CDR1 and CDR2 (germline): MNHNY, SVGAGI (reference sequence). The CDR3 sequence: CASPRRESYEQYF. Written as DNA, the CDR3 is TGTGCCAGCCCTCGGCGGGAGAGCTACGAGCAGTACTTC.

The V and J genes are TRBV7-6 and TRBJ1-5; the match to TRBD1 covers 8 bases. The CDR3 runs 15 residues. The J segment lost 6 bases and the V segment lost 2 bases, leaving 6 bases of the junction unmatched. In germline, CDR1 is SGHVS, CDR2 FNYEAQ. CDR3 DNA: TGTGCCAGCAGCTTATGGACAGGGATCAGTCAGCCCCAGCATTTT. Amino acids: CASSLWTGISQPQHF.

The V call is TRBV5-1, the J call TRBJ2-3; the match to TRBD2 covers 11 bases. This CDR3 contains 17 residues. Germline V gene data show CDR1 as SGHRS and CDR2 as YFSETQ. V gave up 4 bases and J gave up 3 bases; unmatched junction bases: 10. DNA of the CDR3: TGCGCCAGCAGCAGACGGACTAGCGGGCGGGGGACAGATACGCAGTATTTT. It codes for CASSRRTSGRGTDTQYF.

The V and J genes are TRBV19 and TRBJ2-7, with TRBD1 matching 8 bases. CDR1 LNHDA and CDR2 SQIVND come from the germline V gene (reference sequence). The trim removed 5 bases at V and 0 bases at J, leaving 12 bases unmatched. The CDR3 is 17 residues long. CDR3 sequence reads: CASSLTIGQGGSYEQYF. The CDR3 nucleotides are TGTGCCAGTAGTCTCACTATCGGACAGGGAGGCTCCTACGAGCAGTACTTC.

This chain joins TRBV6-1 and TRBJ2-7, with D possibly being TRBD1 (5 bases). Trimming stripped 2 bases from V and 6 bases from J, with 23 bases between. Germline CDR1 and CDR2: MNHNS and SASEGT. The CDR3 consists of 17 residues. CDR3 sequence (DNA): TGTGCCAGCAGTGAATGGCCCCCGACAGCCCGGAATACCGAGCAGTACTTC. This encodes CASSEWPPTARNTEQYF.

The CDR3, as DNA: TGTGCCAGCAGCTCCGGGACAGGGCTGAACACCGGGGAGCTGTTTTTT. The encoded protein is CASSSGTGLNTGELFF. This chain connects TRBV11-2 to TRBJ2-2; 9 nucleotides line up with TRBD1. CDR1 and CDR2 from the germline V gene are SGHAT and FQNNGV. CDR3 length: 16 amino acids. The trim removed 4 bases at V and 1 base at J, leaving 4 bases unmatched.

In DNA, the CDR3 is TGTGCCAGCGCCGCAGGACTAGCGGGAAGAAATGAGCAGTTCTTC. This sequence encodes CASAAGLAGRNEQFF. V usage is TRBV28 and J usage is TRBJ2-1; 12 bases line up with TRBD2. With 8 bases clipped from V and 7 bases from J, the junction kept 9 bases outside the gene matches. The germline CDR1 and CDR2 sequences are MDHEN and SYDVKM. This CDR3 contains 15 residues.

The rearrangement joins TRBV14 to TRBJ2-7, with D possibly TRBD2 on 7 matching bases. The CDR3 is 14 residues long. Looked up from germline, CDR1 is SGHDN and CDR2 is FVKESK. V dropped 4 bases and J dropped 6 bases, with 16 bases sitting between them. This CDR3 is CASSPRGGGPEQYF. CDR3 bases: TGTGCCAGCAGCCCCAGGGGCGGGGGTCCCGAGCAGTACTTC.

Details on this clone: A read error may produce the germline difference seen at one junction end. This chain joins TRBV5-1 and TRBJ1-1; weak D call: TRBD1 (6 bases). The CDR3 runs 13 residues. Germline V gene sequence: CDR1 SGHRS, CDR2 YFSETQ. The CDR3 nucleotides are TGTGCCAGCAGCTTGGGACACAACACTGAAGCTTTCTTT. This encodes CASSLGHNTEAFF.

The chain recombines TRBV5-1 with TRBJ2-2, with D tentatively TRBD2 (6 bases). Germline assignment: CDR1 SGHRS and CDR2 YFSETQ. Trimming stripped 0 bases from V and 1 base from J, with 10 bases between. This CDR3 comprises 16 residues. The CDR3 loop reads CASSLGLGRNTGELFF. The CDR3 nucleotides are TGCGCCAGCAGCTTGGGACTAGGGAGGAACACCGGGGAGCTGTTTTTT.

J is TRBJ2-7 and V is TRBV6-6, with D possibly TRBD1 on 5 matching bases. The germline V gene has CDR1 MNHNY and CDR2 SVGAGI (reference sequence). The length of the CDR3 is 15 residues. V gave up 7 bases and J gave up 4 bases, with 20 bases separating them. DNA of the CDR3: TGTGCCAGCAACCAGGGTGGGGTACGGAGTTACGAGCAGTACTTC. Its protein product is CASNQGGVRSYEQYF.

This clone showed up just a few times. The rearrangement links TRBV19 to TRBJ1-2; 9 nucleotides match TRBD1. This CDR3 comprises 15 residues. Germline CDR1 is LNHDA and CDR2 is SQIVND (reference sequence). With 7 bases clipped from V and 4 bases from J, the junction kept 10 bases outside the gene matches. The CDR3 DNA reads as TGTGCCAGTATCGAACAGGGGGCTTTCCGCTATGGCTACACCTTC. Amino acids: CASIEQGAFRYGYTF.

This chain links TRBV6-5 with TRBJ2-7; a possible D gene is TRBD1 (6 bases). Germline assignment: CDR1 MNHEY and CDR2 SVGAGI. This CDR3 region has 12 residues. With 6 bases removed from V and 7 bases from J, the gap between germline ends came to 13 bases. This chain's CDR3 is CASSLQGGEQYF. CDR3 DNA sequence: TGTGCCAGCAGCCTACAGGGCGGGGAGCAGTACTTC.